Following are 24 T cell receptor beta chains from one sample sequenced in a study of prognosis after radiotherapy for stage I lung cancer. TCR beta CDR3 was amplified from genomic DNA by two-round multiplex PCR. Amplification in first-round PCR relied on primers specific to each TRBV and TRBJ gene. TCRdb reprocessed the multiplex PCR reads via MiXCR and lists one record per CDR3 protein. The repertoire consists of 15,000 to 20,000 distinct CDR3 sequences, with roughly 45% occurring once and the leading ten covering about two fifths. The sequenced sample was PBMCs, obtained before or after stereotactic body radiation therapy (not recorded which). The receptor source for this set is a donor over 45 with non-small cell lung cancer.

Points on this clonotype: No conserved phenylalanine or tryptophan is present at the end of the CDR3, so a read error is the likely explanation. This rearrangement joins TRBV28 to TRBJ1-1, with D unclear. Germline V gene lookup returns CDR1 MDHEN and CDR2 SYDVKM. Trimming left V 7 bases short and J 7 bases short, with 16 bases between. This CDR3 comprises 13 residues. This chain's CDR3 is CASKSIGRYEAFL. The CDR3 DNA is TGTGCCAGCAAATCAATAGGGCGGTATGAAGCTTTCCTT.

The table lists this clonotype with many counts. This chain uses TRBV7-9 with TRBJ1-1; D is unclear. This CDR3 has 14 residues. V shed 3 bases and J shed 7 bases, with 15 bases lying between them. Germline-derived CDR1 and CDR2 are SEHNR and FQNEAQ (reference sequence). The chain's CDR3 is CASSFGAGGGEAFF. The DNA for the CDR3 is TGTGCCAGCAGCTTCGGTGCAGGCGGTGGTGAAGCTTTCTTT. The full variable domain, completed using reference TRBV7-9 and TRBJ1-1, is DTGVSQNPRHKITKRGQNVTFRCDPISEHNRLYWYRQTLGQGPEFLTYFQNEAQLEKSRLLSDRFSAERPKGSFSTLEIQRTEQGDSAMYLCASSFGAGGGEAFFGQGTRLTVV.

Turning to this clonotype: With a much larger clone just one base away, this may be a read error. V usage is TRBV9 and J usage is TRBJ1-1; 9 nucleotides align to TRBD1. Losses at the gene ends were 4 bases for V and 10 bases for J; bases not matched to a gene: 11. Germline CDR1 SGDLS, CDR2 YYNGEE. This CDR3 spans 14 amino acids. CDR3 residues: CASSPKYRGRGAFF. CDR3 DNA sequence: TGTGCCAGCAGCCCGAAGTACAGGGGGCGTGGAGCTTTCTTT.

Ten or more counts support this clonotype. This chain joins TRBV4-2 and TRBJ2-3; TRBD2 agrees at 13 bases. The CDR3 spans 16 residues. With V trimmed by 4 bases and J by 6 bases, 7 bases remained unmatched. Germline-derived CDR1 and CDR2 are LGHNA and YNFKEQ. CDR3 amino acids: CASSPPLAGGLDTQYF. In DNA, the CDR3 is TGTGCCAGCAGCCCCCCACTAGCGGGGGGGCTGGATACGCAGTATTTT.

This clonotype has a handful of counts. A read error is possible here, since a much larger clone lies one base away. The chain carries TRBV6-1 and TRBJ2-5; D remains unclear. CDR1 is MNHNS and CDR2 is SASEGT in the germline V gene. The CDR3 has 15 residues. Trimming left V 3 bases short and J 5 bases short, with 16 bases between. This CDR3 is CASSDSARRRETQYF. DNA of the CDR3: TGTGCCAGCAGTGACTCAGCTCGCCGGCGGGAGACCCAGTACTTC.

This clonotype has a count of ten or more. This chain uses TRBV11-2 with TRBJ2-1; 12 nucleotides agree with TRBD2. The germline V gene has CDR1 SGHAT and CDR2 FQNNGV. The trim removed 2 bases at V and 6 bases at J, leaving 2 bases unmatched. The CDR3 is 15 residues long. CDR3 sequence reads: CASSLLLAGGNEQFF. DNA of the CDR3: TGTGCCAGCAGCTTATTACTAGCGGGAGGCAATGAGCAGTTCTTC.

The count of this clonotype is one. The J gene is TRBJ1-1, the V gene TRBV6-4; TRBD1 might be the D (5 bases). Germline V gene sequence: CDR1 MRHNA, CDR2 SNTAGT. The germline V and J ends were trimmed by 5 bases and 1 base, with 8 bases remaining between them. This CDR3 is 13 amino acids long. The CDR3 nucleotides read TGTGCCAGCAGTTATCAGGGGAACACTGAAGCTTTCTTT. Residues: CASSYQGNTEAFF.

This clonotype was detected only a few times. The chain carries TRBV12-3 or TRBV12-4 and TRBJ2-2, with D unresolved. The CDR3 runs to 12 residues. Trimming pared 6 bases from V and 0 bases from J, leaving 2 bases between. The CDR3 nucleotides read TGTGCCAGCAGCCCGAACACCGGGGAGCTGTTTTTT. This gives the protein CASSPNTGELFF.

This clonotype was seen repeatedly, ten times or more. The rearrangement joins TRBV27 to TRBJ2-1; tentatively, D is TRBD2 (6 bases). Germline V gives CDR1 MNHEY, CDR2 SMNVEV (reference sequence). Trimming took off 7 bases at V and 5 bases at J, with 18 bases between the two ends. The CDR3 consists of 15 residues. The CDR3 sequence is CASTTRLRGNNEQFF. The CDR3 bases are TGTGCCAGCACCACCCGGCTGCGGGGAAACAATGAGCAGTTCTTC.

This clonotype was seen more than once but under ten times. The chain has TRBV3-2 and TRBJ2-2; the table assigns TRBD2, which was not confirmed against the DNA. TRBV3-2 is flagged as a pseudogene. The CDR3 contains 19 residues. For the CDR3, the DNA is TGTGCCAGCGACCTTATTCGGGAAACTAGCGGGGGCAACACCGGGGAGCTGTTTTTT. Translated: CASDLIRETSGGNTGELFF.

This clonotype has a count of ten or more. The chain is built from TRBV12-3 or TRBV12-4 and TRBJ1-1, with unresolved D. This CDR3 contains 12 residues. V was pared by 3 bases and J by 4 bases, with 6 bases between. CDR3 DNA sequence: TGTGCCAGCAGTTTCGGTTCCACTGAAGCTTTCTTT. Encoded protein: CASSFGSTEAFF.

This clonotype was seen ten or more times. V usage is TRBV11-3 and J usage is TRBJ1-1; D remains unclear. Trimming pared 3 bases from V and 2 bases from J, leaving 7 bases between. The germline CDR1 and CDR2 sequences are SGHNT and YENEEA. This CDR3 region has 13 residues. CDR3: CASSFGDNTEAFF. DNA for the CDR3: TGTGCCAGCAGCTTTGGAGATAACACTGAAGCTTTCTTT.

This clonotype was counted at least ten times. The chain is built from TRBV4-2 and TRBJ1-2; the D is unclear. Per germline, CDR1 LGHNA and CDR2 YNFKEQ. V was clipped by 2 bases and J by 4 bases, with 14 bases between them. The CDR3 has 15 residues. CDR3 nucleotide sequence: TGTGCCAGCAGCCAAACTTCGCAAGAAAGCTATGGCTACACCTTC. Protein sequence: CASSQTSQESYGYTF.

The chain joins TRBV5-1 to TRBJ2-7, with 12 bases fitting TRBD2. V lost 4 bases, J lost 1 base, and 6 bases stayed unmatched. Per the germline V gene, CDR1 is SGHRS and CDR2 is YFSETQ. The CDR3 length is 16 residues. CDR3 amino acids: CASSTGLAGLSYEQYF. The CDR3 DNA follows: TGCGCCAGCAGCACGGGACTAGCGGGTCTATCCTACGAGCAGTACTTC.

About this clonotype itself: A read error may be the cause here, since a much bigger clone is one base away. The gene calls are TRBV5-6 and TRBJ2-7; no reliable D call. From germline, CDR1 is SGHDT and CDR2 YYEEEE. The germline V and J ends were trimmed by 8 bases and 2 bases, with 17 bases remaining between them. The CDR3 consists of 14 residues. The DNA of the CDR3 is TGTGCCAGAGGTACAGTGGTTGGGACCTACGAGCAGTACTTC. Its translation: CARGTVVGTYEQYF.

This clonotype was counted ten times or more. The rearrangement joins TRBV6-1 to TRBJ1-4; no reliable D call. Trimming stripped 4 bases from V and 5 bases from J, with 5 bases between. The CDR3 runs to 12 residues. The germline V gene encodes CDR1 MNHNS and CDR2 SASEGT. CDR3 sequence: CASSAQNEKLFF. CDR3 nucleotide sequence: TGTGCCAGCAGTGCCCAAAATGAAAAACTGTTTTTT.

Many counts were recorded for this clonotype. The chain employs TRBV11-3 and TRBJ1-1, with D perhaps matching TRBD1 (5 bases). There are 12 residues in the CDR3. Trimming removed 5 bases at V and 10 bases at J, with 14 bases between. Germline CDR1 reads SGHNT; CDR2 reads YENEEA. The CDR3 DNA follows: TGTGCCAGCAGCCTGGGTGGACAAGGAGCTTTCTTT. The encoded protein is CASSLGGQGAFF.

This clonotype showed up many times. This chain's CDR3 is CASSTGAYNEQFF. For the CDR3, the DNA is TGTGCCAGCAGTACCGGGGCCTACAATGAGCAGTTCTTC. The chain recombines TRBV28 with TRBJ2-1; tentative D call: TRBD2 (5 bases). V lost 5 bases to trimming and J lost 2 bases, with 7 bases between them. Looked up from germline, CDR1 is MDHEN and CDR2 is SYDVKM. The CDR3 covers 13 residues.

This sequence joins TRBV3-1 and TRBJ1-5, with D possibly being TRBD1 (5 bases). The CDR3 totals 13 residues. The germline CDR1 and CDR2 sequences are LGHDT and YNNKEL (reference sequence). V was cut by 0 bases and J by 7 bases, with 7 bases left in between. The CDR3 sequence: CASSQDRGQPQHF. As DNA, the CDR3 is TGTGCCAGCAGCCAAGATCGGGGGCAGCCCCAGCATTTT.

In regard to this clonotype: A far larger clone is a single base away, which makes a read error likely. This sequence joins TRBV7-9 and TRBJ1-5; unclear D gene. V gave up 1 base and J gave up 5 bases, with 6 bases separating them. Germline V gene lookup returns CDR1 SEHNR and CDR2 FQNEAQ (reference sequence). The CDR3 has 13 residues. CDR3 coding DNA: TGTGCCAGCAGCTTAGTGGTCTATCAGCCCCAGCATTTT. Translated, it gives CASSLVVYQPQHF.

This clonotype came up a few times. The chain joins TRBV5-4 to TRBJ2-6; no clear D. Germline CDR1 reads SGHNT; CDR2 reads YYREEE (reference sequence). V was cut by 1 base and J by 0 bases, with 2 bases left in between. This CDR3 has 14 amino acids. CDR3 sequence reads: CASSLYSGANVLTF. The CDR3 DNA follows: TGTGCCAGCAGCTTGTACTCTGGGGCCAACGTCCTGACTTTC.

The CDR3 loop reads CASSPLTGDSYEQYF. CDR3 nucleotide sequence: TGTGCCAGCAGCCCCTTAACGGGGGATTCGTACGAGCAGTACTTC. The chain joins TRBV7-2 to TRBJ2-7; D is perhaps TRBD2 (6 bases). There are 15 residues in the CDR3. Trimming stripped 5 bases from V and 4 bases from J, with 18 bases between. Germline CDR1 reads SGHTA; CDR2 reads FQGNSA.

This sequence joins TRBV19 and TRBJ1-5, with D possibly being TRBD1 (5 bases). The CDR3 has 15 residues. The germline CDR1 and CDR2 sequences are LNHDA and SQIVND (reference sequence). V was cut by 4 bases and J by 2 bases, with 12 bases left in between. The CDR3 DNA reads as TGTGCCAGTAGTACGGGACTGTCGGGCAATCAGCCCCAGCATTTT. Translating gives CASSTGLSGNQPQHF.

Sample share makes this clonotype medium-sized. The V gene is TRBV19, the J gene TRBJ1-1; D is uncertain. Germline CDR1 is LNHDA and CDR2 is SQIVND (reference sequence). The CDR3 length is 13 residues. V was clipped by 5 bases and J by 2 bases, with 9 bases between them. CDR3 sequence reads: CASSWNSNTEAFF. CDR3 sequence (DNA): TGTGCCAGTAGTTGGAACTCTAACACTGAAGCTTTCTTT.